Sequencing of this T cell receptor beta chain was carried out in a study of blood T cell repertoires in COVID-19. Study as a whole: Samples came from the United States, Italy and Spain, spanning acute and convalescent COVID-19. T cells, B-cell-depleted T cells, or PBMCs provided the cDNA or gDNA that served as material.

Trimming removed 4 bases from V and 0 bases from J, with 11 bases in between. The germline gives CDR1 SGHRS, CDR2 YFSETQ. This CDR3 has 15 amino acids. In the original analysis: Nucleated cell number was recorded as an estimate derived from reference gene primer amplification. Data came from immunoSEQ multiplex PCR; TCRdb stores just in-frame clones and leaves some out. V and J calls and clone size are those listed in that table; D and trimming were worked out from the DNA. The profile covers about 280,000 clones, with roughly 86% appearing a single time and approximately 9% taken by the ten largest.

This TCR was recovered from a man aged 35 to 55 with active or convalescent COVID-19. The chain employs TRBV5-1 and TRBJ1-5; no firm D call. The sequenced sample consisted of peripheral blood. DNA for the CDR3: TGCGCCAGCAGCCCTCGGGGAGATAGCAATCAGCCCCAGCATTTT. It specifies CASSPRGDSNQPQHF.